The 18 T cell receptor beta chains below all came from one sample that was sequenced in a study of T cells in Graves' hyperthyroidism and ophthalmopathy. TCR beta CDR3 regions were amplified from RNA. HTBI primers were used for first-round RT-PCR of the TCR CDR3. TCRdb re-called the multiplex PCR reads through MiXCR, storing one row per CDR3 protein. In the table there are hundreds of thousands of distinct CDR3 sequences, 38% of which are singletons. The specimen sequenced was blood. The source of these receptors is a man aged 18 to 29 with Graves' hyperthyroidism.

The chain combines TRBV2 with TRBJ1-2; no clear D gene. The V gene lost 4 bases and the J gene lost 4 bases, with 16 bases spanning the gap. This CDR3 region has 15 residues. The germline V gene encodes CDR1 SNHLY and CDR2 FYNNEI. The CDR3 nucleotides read TGTGCCAGCAGTGGGGGTGCAGCGGGAAGCTATGGCTACACCTTC. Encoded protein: CASSGGAAGSYGYTF. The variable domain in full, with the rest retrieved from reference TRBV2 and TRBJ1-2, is EPEVTQTPSHQVTQMGQEVILRCVPISNHLYFYWYRQILGQKVEFLVSFYNNEISEKSEIFDDQFSVERPDGSNFTLKIRSTKLEDSAMYFCASSGGAAGSYGYTFGSGTRLTVV.

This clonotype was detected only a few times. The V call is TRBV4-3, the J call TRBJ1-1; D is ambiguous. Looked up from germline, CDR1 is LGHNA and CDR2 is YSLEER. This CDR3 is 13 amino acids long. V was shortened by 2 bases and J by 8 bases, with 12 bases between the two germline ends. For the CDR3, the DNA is TGCGCCAGCAGCCAATCTCTCGGGCTCGAAGCTTTCTTT. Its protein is CASSQSLGLEAFF.

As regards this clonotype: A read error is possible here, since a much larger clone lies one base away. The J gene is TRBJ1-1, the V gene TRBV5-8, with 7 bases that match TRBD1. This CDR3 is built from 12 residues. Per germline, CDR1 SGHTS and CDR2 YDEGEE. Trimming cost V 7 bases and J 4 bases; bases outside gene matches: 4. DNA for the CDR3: TGTGCCAGCGGAGACAGGGTCACTGAAGCTTTCTTT. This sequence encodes CASGDRVTEAFF.

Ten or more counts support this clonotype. Here the CDR3 reads CSVGGGRSTGELFF. The DNA of the CDR3 is TGCAGCGTTGGAGGCGGGAGGTCCACCGGGGAGCTGTTTTTT. This chain connects TRBV29-1 to TRBJ2-2; 8 bases are shared with TRBD2. V lost 4 bases and J lost 4; bases outside the gene matches: 5. This CDR3 comprises 14 residues. CDR1 SQVTM and CDR2 ANQGSEA come from the germline V gene.

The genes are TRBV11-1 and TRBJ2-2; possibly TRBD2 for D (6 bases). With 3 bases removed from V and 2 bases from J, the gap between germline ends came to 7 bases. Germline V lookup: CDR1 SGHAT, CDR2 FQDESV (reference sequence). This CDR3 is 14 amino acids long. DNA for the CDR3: TGTGCCAGCAGCTTGGACTATAACACCGGGGAGCTGTTTTTT. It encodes CASSLDYNTGELFF.

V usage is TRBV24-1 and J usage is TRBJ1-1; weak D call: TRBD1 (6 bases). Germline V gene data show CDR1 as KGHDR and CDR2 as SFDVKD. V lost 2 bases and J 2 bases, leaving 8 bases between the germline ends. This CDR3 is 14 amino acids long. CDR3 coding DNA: TGTGCCACCAGTGATTCCGGGACAAACACTGAAGCTTTCTTT. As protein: CATSDSGTNTEAFF.

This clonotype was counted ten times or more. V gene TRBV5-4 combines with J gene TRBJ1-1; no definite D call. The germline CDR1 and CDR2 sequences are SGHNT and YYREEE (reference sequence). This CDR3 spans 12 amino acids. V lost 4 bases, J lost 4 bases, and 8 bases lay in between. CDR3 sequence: CASSREGTEAFF. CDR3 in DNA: TGTGCCAGCAGCCGCGAGGGCACTGAAGCTTTCTTT.

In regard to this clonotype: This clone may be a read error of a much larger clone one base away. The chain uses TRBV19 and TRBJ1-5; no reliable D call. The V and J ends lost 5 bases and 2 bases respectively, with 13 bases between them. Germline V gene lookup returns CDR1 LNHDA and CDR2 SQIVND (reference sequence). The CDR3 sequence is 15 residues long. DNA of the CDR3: TGTGCCAGTAGTGTTAGCCCAAGGCGCAATCAGCCCCAGCATTTT. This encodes CASSVSPRRNQPQHF.

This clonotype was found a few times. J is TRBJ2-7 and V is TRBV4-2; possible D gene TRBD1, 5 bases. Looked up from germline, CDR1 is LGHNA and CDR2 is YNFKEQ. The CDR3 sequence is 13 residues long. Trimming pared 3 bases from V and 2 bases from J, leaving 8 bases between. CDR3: CASSQQGAYEQYF. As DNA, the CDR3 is TGTGCCAGCAGCCAGCAGGGTGCCTACGAGCAGTACTTC.

CDR3 residues: CASPRDAEQYF. CDR3 DNA sequence: TGCGCCAGCCCGAGGGATGCCGAGCAGTACTTC. The rearrangement links TRBV10-1 to TRBJ2-7; TRBD2 might be the D (5 bases). This CDR3 spans 11 amino acids. V was trimmed by 8 bases and J by 6 bases, leaving 11 bases between them. Germline loops: CDR1 WNHNN, CDR2 SYGVQD (reference sequence).

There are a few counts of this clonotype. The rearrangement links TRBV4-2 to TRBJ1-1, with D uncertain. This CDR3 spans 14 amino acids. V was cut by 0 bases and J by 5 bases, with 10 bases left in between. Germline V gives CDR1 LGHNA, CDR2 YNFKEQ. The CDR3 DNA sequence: TGTGCCAGCAGCCAAGAGGCAGCGGGGACTGAAGCTTTCTTT. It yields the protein CASSQEAAGTEAFF.

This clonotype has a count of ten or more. In DNA, the CDR3 is TGTGCCGTCCAGACTCGGGACTCCCACTACGAGCAGTACTTC. Translation gives CAVQTRDSHYEQYF. The chain has TRBV7-6 and TRBJ2-7, with D maybe TRBD2 (6 bases). The length of the CDR3 is 14 residues. CDR1 is SGHVS, CDR2 FNYEAQ, per germline. V gave up 11 bases and J gave up 3 bases, with 20 bases separating them.

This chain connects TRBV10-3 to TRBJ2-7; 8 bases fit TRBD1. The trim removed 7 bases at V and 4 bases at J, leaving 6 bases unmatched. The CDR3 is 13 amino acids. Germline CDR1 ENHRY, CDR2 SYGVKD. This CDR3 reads CAIMTGDIYEQYF. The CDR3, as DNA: TGTGCCATCATGACAGGGGATATATACGAGCAGTACTTC.

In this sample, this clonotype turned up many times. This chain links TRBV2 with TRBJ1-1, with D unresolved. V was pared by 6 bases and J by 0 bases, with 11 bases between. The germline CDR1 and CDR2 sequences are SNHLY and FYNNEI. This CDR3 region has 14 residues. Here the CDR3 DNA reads TGTGCCAGCAGCCCCGCGGACCTGAACACTGAAGCTTTCTTT. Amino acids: CASSPADLNTEAFF.

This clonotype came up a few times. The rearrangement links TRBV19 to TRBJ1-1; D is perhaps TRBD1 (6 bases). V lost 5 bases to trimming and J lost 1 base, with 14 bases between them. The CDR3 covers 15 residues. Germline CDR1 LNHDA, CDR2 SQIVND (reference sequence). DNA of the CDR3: TGTGCCAGTAGTGAGGGGGAGAGTTGGAACACTGAAGCTTTCTTT. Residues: CASSEGESWNTEAFF.

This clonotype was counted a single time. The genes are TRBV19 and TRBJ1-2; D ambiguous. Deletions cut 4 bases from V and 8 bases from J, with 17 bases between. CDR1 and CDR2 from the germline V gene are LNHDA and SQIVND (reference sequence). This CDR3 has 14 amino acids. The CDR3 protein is CASSSSGSSGGYTF. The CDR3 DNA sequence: TGTGCCAGTAGTAGTTCTGGGAGCTCTGGGGGCTACACCTTC.

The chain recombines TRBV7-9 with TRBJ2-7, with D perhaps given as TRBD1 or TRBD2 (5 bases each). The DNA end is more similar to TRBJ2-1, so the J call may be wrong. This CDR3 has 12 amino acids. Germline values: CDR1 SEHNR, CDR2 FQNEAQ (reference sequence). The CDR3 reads CASSLGDVGQFF. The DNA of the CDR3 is TGTGCCAGCAGTTTGGGGGACGTAGGGCAGTTCTTC.

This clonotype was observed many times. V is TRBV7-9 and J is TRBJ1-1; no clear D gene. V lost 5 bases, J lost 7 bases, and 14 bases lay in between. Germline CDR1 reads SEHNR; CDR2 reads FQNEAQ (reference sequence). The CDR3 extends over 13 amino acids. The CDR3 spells CASSPHPSLEAFF. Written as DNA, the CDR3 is TGTGCCAGCAGCCCCCATCCCAGCCTTGAAGCTTTCTTT.